Following are 29 T cell receptor beta chains from one sample sequenced in a study of cytomegalovirus exposure and HLA in healthy donors listed by TCRdb under 2017. Receptor amplification or capture employed the immunoSEQ multiplex PCR assay. For the multiplex PCR, a mixture combining 60 forward primers for TCR Vbeta segments and 13 reverse primers for TCR Jbeta segments was used. Held by TCRdb, this immuneACCESS table contains in-frame sequences only and omits some clones. Under half of the omission traces to an unresolved V gene where checked; the cause of the rest is unknown. For this sample there are about 130,000 clones; 80% to 90% appear just once. Jointly, the top ten make up roughly 12% of the sample. Input material: PBMCs. These receptors were obtained from a male donor in good health and CMV-seropositive.

The chain recombines TRBV6-5 with TRBJ2-7; 7 bases line up with TRBD2. The CDR3 loop spans 13 amino acids. Germline CDR1 and CDR2: MNHEY and SVGAGI. Unmatched junction bases numbered 6, after V lost 6 bases and J lost 4 bases. The CDR3 DNA reads TGTGCCAGCAGGGCGGGAGCGGTTTACGAGCAGTACTTC. Protein: CASRAGAVYEQYF.

The chain uses TRBV27 and TRBJ1-4, with 9 bases aligning to TRBD1. With V trimmed by 5 bases and J by 8 bases, 9 bases remained unmatched. This CDR3 comprises 15 residues. The germline V gene has CDR1 MNHEY and CDR2 SMNVEV (reference sequence). This CDR3 is CASSLTGGSREKLFF. CDR3 DNA: TGTGCCAGCAGTCTCACAGGGGGCAGTAGGGAAAAACTGTTTTTT.

The chain joins TRBV6-1 to TRBJ1-1; D gene unclear. The germline gives CDR1 MNHNS, CDR2 SASEGT. CDR3 length: 10 amino acids. Deletions cut 8 bases from V and 4 bases from J, with 5 bases between. The CDR3 nucleotides read TGTGCCAGCGGCAGCACTGAAGCTTTCTTT. Translating gives CASGSTEAFF.

The rearrangement joins TRBV7-6 to TRBJ2-2; TRBD2 aligns across 7 bases. CDR1 SGHVS and CDR2 FNYEAQ come from the germline V gene. V was pared by 9 bases and J by 6 bases, with 10 bases of the junction left unmatched. This CDR3 is built from 14 residues. Here the CDR3 reads CASAPGGSPGELFF. For the CDR3, the DNA is TGTGCCAGTGCTCCCGGGGGGTCGCCCGGGGAGCTGTTTTTT.

In its sample, this clone was seen once. CDR3: CASSVGPEPPNEQYF. The CDR3 bases are TGTGCCAGCAGCGTAGGGCCGGAGCCCCCCAACGAGCAGTACTTC. This chain joins TRBV9 and TRBJ2-7; D is uncertain. The CDR3 covers 15 residues. CDR1 and CDR2 from the germline V gene are SGDLS and YYNGEE. V lost 0 bases and J lost 5, with 15 bases in between.

The V gene is TRBV7-9, the J gene TRBJ2-7; maybe TRBD1 (6 bases). The CDR3 spans 15 residues. Germline-derived CDR1 and CDR2 are SEHNR and FQNEAQ (reference sequence). Between the trimmed V and J ends, which lost 1 base and 0 bases, there was a span of 10 bases. CDR3 DNA sequence: TGTGCCAGCAGCTTAGGACAGGTAAACTCCTACGAGCAGTACTTC. It translates to CASSLGQVNSYEQYF.

The chain combines TRBV4-1 with TRBJ1-2, with 8 bases matching TRBD1. J lost 5 bases, V lost 0 bases, and 14 bases had no gene match. Germline CDR1 and CDR2: MGHRA and YSYEKL. The CDR3 is made up of 18 amino acids. CDR3 in amino acids: CASSQEERGQVTSYGYTF. The CDR3 DNA follows: TGCGCCAGCAGCCAAGAAGAGCGGGGACAGGTGACCTCATATGGCTACACCTTC.

This sequence joins TRBV28 and TRBJ2-1; D is unresolved. CDR3 size: 13 residues. V was pared by 3 bases and J by 9 bases, with 12 bases between. Germline assignment: CDR1 MDHEN and CDR2 SYDVKM. The CDR3 DNA reads TGTGCCAGCAGTTTTCGCCTCGCCGGTGAGCAGTTCTTC. Translated: CASSFRLAGEQFF. Full variable domain (missing parts from reference TRBV28 and TRBJ2-1): DVKVTQSSRYLVKRTGEKVFLECVQDMDHENMFWYRQDPGLGLRLIYFSYDVKMKEKGDIPEGYSVSREKKERFSLILESASTNQTSMYLCASSFRLAGEQFFGPGTRLTVL.

The chain is built from TRBV7-3 and TRBJ2-1; maybe TRBD2 (6 bases). Germline V gene lookup returns CDR1 SGHTA and CDR2 FQGTGA. CDR3 length equals 15 residues. V lost 1 base and J 0 bases, leaving 7 bases between the germline ends. As DNA, the CDR3 is TGTGCCAGCAGCTTAATCGGGAGCTCCTACAATGAGCAGTTCTTC. This translates into CASSLIGSSYNEQFF.

This chain joins TRBV10-3 and TRBJ2-5; 8 positions match TRBD2. After removal of 6 bases from V and 1 base from J, the junction contained 1 base not matched to a gene. The V gene's germline CDR1 is ENHRY and CDR2 SYGVKD. The CDR3 is 13 amino acids. CDR3 sequence: CAIRTSVQETQYF. The CDR3 region has the DNA TGTGCCATCAGGACTAGCGTCCAAGAGACCCAGTACTTC.

The V and J genes are TRBV5-1 and TRBJ1-1, with unresolved D. V dropped 0 bases and J dropped 2 bases, with 11 bases sitting between them. The CDR3 loop spans 15 amino acids. CDR1 and CDR2 (germline): SGHRS, YFSETQ. CDR3 sequence: CASSLGAQFNTEAFF. DNA of the CDR3: TGCGCCAGCAGCTTGGGGGCCCAGTTCAACACTGAAGCTTTCTTT.

The gene calls are TRBV29-1 and TRBJ2-7; a weak D match, TRBD2 (6 bases). Germline loops: CDR1 SQVTM, CDR2 ANQGSEA. This CDR3 has 15 amino acids. V lost 2 bases and J lost 4, with 18 bases in between. CDR3 residues: CSVESGIRGIYEQYF. The CDR3 region has the DNA TGCAGCGTTGAATCGGGGATTCGGGGGATATACGAGCAGTACTTC.

The chain carries TRBV7-2 and TRBJ1-3; a weak D match, TRBD1 (6 bases). V was clipped by 5 bases and J by 0 bases, with 11 bases between them. Germline V gene lookup returns CDR1 SGHTA and CDR2 FQGNSA. The length of the CDR3 is 15 residues. The CDR3 reads CASSTPGHSGNTIYF. The CDR3 DNA sequence: TGTGCCAGCAGCACACCGGGACACTCTGGAAACACCATATATTTT. Combining the CDR3 with reference TRBV7-2 and TRBJ1-3 gives the whole variable domain GAGVSQSPSNKVTEKGKDVELRCDPISGHTALYWYRQSLGQGLEFLIYFQGNSAPDKSGLPSDRFSAERTGGSVSTLTIQRTQQEDSAVYLCASSTPGHSGNTIYFGEGSWLTVV.

The chain recombines TRBV5-4 with TRBJ2-5; the D is unclear. The CDR3 has 13 residues. CDR1 is SGHNT, CDR2 YYREEE, per germline (reference sequence). Trimming took off 4 bases at V and 5 bases at J, with 12 bases between the two ends. CDR3 nucleotides: TGTGCCAGCAGCCGTGTCCGAGAGGAGACCCAGTACTTC. Translating gives CASSRVREETQYF.

This rearrangement joins TRBV6-5 to TRBJ2-2; D call uncertain. The CDR3 has 14 residues. V was shortened by 1 base and J by 5 bases, with 8 bases between the two germline ends. Germline CDR1 is MNHEY and CDR2 is SVGAGI. The CDR3 region has the DNA TGTGCCAGCAGTTACTTGACTCGTACCGGGGAGCTGTTTTTT. Translating gives CASSYLTRTGELFF.

The rearrangement links TRBV27 to TRBJ1-2; tentative D call: TRBD1 (5 bases). This CDR3 has 16 residues. Germline V gene sequence: CDR1 MNHEY, CDR2 SMNVEV (reference sequence). Trimming took off 2 bases at V and 1 base at J, with 14 bases between the two ends. CDR3 sequence reads: CASSLPVSTVNYGYTF. The DNA for the CDR3 is TGTGCCAGCAGTTTACCGGTTTCGACAGTTAACTATGGCTACACCTTC.

V gene TRBV11-1 combines with J gene TRBJ2-4; 8 bases are a match to TRBD1. V shed 0 bases, J shed 10 bases, and the junction held 8 bases outside the gene matches. Germline V CDR1 and CDR2: SGHAT, FQDESV (reference sequence). This CDR3 is 15 amino acids long. CDR3 in amino acids: CASSLAAQGAWIQYF. The DNA of the CDR3 is TGTGCCAGCAGCTTAGCGGCTCAGGGGGCTTGGATTCAGTACTTC. Looking up the rest from reference TRBV11-1 and TRBJ2-4 gives the full variable domain: EAEVAQSPRYKITEKSQAVAFWCDPISGHATLYWYRQILGQGPELLVQFQDESVVDDSQLPKDRFSAERLKGVDSTLKIQPAELGDSAMYLCASSLAAQGAWIQYFGAGTRLSVL.

The rearrangement links TRBV10-3 to TRBJ2-7, with D perhaps TRBD1 (6 bases). V gave up 8 bases and J gave up 4 bases, with 36 bases separating them. The germline gives CDR1 ENHRY, CDR2 SYGVKD. CDR3 size: 20 residues. As DNA, the CDR3 is TGTGCCATCCTTTGGCCCCCCGAGGGCCAGACCGGGACACACTTTTACGAGCAGTACTTC. It yields the protein CAILWPPEGQTGTHFYEQYF.

This chain uses TRBV27 with TRBJ2-1; 9 bases match TRBD1. The V gene's germline CDR1 is MNHEY and CDR2 SMNVEV (reference sequence). The CDR3 length is 14 residues. The V gene end was trimmed by 4 bases and the J gene end by 8 bases; junction bases not matched to a gene: 6. The CDR3 DNA reads TGTGCCAGCAGTTCGGGACAGGGTCTGTATGAGCAGTTCTTC. Protein sequence: CASSSGQGLYEQFF.

The chain combines TRBV27 with TRBJ1-6; 8 nucleotides match TRBD1. V dropped 10 bases and J dropped 5; count of bases not matched to a gene: 10. The CDR3 is made up of 15 amino acids. Germline V gene sequence: CDR1 MNHEY, CDR2 SMNVEV (reference sequence). For the CDR3, the DNA is TGTGCCACCCCGTCGGACAGGGATAATAATTCACCCCTCCACTTT. Translation gives CATPSDRDNNSPLHF.

This clone has only one observation. V usage is TRBV30 and J usage is TRBJ2-7; 7 bases agree with TRBD2. Germline V gives CDR1 GTSNPN, CDR2 SVGIG (reference sequence). J was trimmed by 7 bases and V by 2 bases; bases with no gene match: 8. The CDR3 length is 13 residues. CDR3 DNA sequence: TGTGCCTGGAGTCCACTAGCGTGGGGAGAGCAGTACTTC. It is translated as CAWSPLAWGEQYF.

The chain joins TRBV11-1 to TRBJ1-1; 8 bases match TRBD1. The CDR3 length is 16 residues. J was trimmed by 8 bases and V by 1 base; bases with no gene match: 12. The germline CDR1 and CDR2 sequences are SGHAT and FQDESV (reference sequence). CDR3: CASSLVGDRGASEAFF. In DNA form, the CDR3 reads TGTGCCAGCAGCTTAGTAGGCGACAGGGGAGCTTCGGAAGCTTTCTTT.

This rearrangement joins TRBV30 to TRBJ1-1; the D is unclear. This CDR3 contains 13 residues. V dropped 3 bases and J dropped 5 bases, with 13 bases sitting between them. Germline V lookup: CDR1 GTSNPN, CDR2 SVGIG (reference sequence). CDR3 amino acids: CAWSRGMGTEAFF. The CDR3 nucleotides read TGTGCCTGGAGCCGAGGGATGGGGACTGAAGCTTTCTTT.

The chain is built from TRBV28 and TRBJ2-3; D is unresolved. The V gene's germline CDR1 is MDHEN and CDR2 SYDVKM. The CDR3 runs to 14 residues. V shed 10 bases and J shed 2 bases, with 16 bases lying between them. This CDR3 is CATIPSHNTDTQYF. Written as DNA, the CDR3 is TGTGCCACCATACCTTCCCACAACACAGATACGCAGTATTTT.

This chain connects TRBV9 to TRBJ2-2, with 7 bases matching TRBD2. Per germline, CDR1 SGDLS and CDR2 YYNGEE. After removal of 2 bases from V and 8 bases from J, the junction contained 6 bases not matched to a gene. The CDR3 length is 14 residues. CDR3: CASSVGGVVGELFF. In nucleotides, the CDR3 is TGTGCCAGCAGCGTGGGAGGGGTGGTTGGGGAGCTGTTTTTT.

The chain is built from TRBV28 and TRBJ1-3; 8 nucleotides agree with TRBD1. The V gene end was trimmed by 7 bases and the J gene end by 4 bases; junction bases not matched to a gene: 6. Per germline, CDR1 MDHEN and CDR2 SYDVKM. CDR3 length: 14 residues. The CDR3 DNA sequence: TGTGCCAGCACGCTGGACAGGGCAGGAAACACCATATATTTT. It codes for CASTLDRAGNTIYF.

The chain couples TRBV18 to TRBJ1-5, with a possible D match to TRBD1 (6 bases). The V gene's germline CDR1 is KGHSH and CDR2 LQKENI. Trimming shortened V by 3 bases and J by 0 bases, and 15 bases separated the two germline ends. This CDR3 is 17 amino acids long. CDR3 residues: CASSPGQRYNSNQPQHF. The CDR3 coding sequence is TGTGCCAGCTCACCCGGACAGCGGTACAATAGCAATCAGCCCCAGCATTTT. The entire variable domain, with the rest obtained from reference TRBV18 and TRBJ1-5, is as follows: NAGVMQNPRHLVRRRGQEARLRCSPMKGHSHVYWYRQLPEEGLKFMVYLQKENIIDESGMPKERFSAEFPKEGPSILRIQQVVRGDSAAYFCASSPGQRYNSNQPQHFGDGTRLSIL.

The CDR3 loop is CASSWNRGDEQYF. In DNA form, the CDR3 reads TGTGCCAGCAGTTGGAACAGGGGAGACGAGCAGTACTTC. This sequence joins TRBV27 and TRBJ2-7; 7 positions agree with TRBD1. The trim removed 4 bases at V and 5 bases at J, leaving 5 bases unmatched. Germline CDR1 reads MNHEY; CDR2 reads SMNVEV (reference sequence). This CDR3 region has 13 residues.

The chain links TRBV5-4 to TRBJ2-7; D perhaps matches TRBD2 (5 bases). The CDR3 has 14 amino acids. The ends were cut back, 1 base at V and 6 bases at J, with 14 bases in the middle. The V gene's germline CDR1 is SGHNT and CDR2 YYREEE (reference sequence). For the CDR3, the DNA is TGTGCCAGCAGCTTGTCTTTGCGAGGGAGCGAGCAGTACTTC. It translates to CASSLSLRGSEQYF.